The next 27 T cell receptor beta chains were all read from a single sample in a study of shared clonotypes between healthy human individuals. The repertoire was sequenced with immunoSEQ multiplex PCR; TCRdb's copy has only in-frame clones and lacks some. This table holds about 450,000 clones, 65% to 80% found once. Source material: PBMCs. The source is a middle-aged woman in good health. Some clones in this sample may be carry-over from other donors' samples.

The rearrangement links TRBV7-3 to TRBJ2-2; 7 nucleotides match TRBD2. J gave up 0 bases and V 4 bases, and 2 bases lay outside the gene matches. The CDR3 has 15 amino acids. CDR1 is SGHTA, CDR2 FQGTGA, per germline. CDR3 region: CASSSGTTNTGELFF. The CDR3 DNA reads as TGTGCCAGCAGCTCGGGGACTACGAACACCGGGGAGCTGTTTTTT.

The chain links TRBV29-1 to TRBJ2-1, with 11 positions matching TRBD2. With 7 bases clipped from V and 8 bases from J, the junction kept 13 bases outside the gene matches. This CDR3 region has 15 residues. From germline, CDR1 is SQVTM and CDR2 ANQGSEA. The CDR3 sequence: CSEEDLAGGKDEQFF. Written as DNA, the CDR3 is TGCAGCGAAGAGGACCTAGCGGGAGGTAAAGATGAGCAGTTCTTC.

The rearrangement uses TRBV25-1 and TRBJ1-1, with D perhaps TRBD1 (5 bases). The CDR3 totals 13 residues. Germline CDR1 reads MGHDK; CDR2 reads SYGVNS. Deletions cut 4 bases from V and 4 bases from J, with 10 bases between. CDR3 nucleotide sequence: TGTGCCAGCAGTGCCCTCGGGGCCACTGAAGCTTTCTTT. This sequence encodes CASSALGATEAFF.

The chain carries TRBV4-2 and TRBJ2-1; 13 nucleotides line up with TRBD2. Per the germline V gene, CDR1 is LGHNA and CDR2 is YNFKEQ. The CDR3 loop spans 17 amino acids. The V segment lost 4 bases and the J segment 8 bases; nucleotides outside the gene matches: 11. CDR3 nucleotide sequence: TGTGCCAGCAGCCTACTTCTCGGACTAGCGGGAGAAGATGAGCAGTTCTTC. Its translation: CASSLLLGLAGEDEQFF.

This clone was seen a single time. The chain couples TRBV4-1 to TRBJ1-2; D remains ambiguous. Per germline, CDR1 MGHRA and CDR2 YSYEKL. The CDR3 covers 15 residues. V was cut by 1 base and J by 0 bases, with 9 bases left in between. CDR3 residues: CASSQAPGANYGYTF. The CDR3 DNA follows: TGCGCCAGCAGCCAAGCCCCCGGAGCTAACTATGGCTACACCTTC.

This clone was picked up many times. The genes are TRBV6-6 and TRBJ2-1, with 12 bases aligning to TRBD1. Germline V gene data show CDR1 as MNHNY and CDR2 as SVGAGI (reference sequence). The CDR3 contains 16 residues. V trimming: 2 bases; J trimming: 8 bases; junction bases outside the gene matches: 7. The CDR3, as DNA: TGTGCCAGCAGTTACAACGTGGGACAGGGGGCTGATGAGCAGTTCTTC. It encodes CASSYNVGQGADEQFF.

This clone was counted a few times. CDR3 region: CATSRDQGTASDEQYF. The DNA for the CDR3 is TGTGCCACCAGCAGAGATCAAGGGACAGCGAGCGACGAGCAGTACTTC. The V call is TRBV15, the J call TRBJ2-7; TRBD1 agrees at 7 bases. The germline gives CDR1 LNHNV, CDR2 YYDKDF (reference sequence). The CDR3 contains 16 residues. With 0 bases clipped from V and 5 bases from J, the junction kept 10 bases outside the gene matches.

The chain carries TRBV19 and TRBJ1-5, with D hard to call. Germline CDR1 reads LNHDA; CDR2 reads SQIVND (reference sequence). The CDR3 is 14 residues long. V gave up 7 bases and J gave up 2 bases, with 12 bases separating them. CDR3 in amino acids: CASNLKGGNQPQHF. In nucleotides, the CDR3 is TGTGCCAGTAATTTAAAAGGAGGCAATCAGCCCCAGCATTTT. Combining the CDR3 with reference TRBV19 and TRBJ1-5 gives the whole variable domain DGGITQSPKYLFRKEGQNVTLSCEQNLNHDAMYWYRQDPGQGLRLIYYSQIVNDFQKGDIAEGYSVSREKKESFPLTVTSAQKNPTAFYLCASNLKGGNQPQHFGDGTRLSIL.

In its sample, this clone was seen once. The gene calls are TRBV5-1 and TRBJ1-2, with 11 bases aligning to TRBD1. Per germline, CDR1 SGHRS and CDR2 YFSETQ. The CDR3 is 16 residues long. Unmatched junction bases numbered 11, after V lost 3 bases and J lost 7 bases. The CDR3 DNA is TGCGCCAGCAGCTGGACCGCGGACAGGGGGCAATCTGGCTACACCTTC. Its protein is CASSWTADRGQSGYTF.

As DNA, the CDR3 is TGTGCCACCAACGACCCGGGGGGCGAAGTGTCCTACGAGCAGTACTTC. It translates to CATNDPGGEVSYEQYF. The chain links TRBV28 to TRBJ2-5, with a tentative D call TRBD2 (7 bases). TRBJ2-7 explains the end of the DNA better; the J call may be wrong. Per the germline V gene, CDR1 is MDHEN and CDR2 is SYDVKM. The CDR3 has 16 residues.

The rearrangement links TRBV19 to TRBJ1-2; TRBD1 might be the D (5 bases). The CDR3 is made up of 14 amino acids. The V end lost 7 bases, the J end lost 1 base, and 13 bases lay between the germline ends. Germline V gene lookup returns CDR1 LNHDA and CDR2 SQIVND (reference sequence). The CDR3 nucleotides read TGTGCCAGTACCCCCGGGGCGGGTAACTATGGCTACACCTTC. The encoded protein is CASTPGAGNYGYTF.

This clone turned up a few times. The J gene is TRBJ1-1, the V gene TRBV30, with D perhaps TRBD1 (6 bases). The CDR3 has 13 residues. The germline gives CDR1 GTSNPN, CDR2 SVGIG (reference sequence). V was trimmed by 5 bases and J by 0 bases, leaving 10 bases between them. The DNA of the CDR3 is TGTGCCTGGTTAGGACAGCTGAACACTGAAGCTTTCTTT. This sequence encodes CAWLGQLNTEAFF.

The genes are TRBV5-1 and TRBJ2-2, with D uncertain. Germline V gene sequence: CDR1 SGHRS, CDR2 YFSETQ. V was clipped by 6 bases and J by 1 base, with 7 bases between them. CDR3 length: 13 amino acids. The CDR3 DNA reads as TGCGCCAGCAAGGCAGGGAACACCGGGGAGCTGTTTTTT. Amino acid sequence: CASKAGNTGELFF. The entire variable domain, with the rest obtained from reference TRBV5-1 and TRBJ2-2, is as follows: KAGVTQTPRYLIKTRGQQVTLSCSPISGHRSVSWYQQTPGQGLQFLFEYFSETQRNKGNFPGRFSGRQFSNSRSEMNVSTLELGDSALYLCASKAGNTGELFFGEGSRLTVL.

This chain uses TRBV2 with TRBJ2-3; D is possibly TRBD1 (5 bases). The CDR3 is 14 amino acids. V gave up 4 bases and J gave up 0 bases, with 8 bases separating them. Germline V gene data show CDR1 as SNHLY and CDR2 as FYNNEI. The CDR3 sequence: CASSVTESTDTQYF. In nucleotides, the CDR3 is TGTGCCAGCAGTGTGACAGAAAGCACAGATACGCAGTATTTT. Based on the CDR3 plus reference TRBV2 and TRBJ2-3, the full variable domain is EPEVTQTPSHQVTQMGQEVILRCVPISNHLYFYWYRQILGQKVEFLVSFYNNEISEKSEIFDDQFSVERPDGSNFTLKIRSTKLEDSAMYFCASSVTESTDTQYFGPGTRLTVL.

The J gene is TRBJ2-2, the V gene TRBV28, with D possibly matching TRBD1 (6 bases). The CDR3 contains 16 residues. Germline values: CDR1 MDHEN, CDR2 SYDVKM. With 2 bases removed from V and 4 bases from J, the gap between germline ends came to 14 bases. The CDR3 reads CASSLPGAAGTGELFF. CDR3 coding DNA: TGTGCCAGCAGTTTACCAGGGGCCGCGGGCACCGGGGAGCTGTTTTTT. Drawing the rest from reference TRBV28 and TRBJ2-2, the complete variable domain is DVKVTQSSRYLVKRTGEKVFLECVQDMDHENMFWYRQDPGLGLRLIYFSYDVKMKEKGDIPEGYSVSREKKERFSLILESASTNQTSMYLCASSLPGAAGTGELFFGEGSRLTVL.

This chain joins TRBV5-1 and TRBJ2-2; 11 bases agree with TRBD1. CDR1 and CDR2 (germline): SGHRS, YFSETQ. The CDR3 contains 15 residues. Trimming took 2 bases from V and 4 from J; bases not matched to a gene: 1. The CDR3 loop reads CASSFGTGGTGELFF. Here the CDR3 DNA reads TGCGCCAGCAGCTTTGGGACAGGGGGCACCGGGGAGCTGTTTTTT.

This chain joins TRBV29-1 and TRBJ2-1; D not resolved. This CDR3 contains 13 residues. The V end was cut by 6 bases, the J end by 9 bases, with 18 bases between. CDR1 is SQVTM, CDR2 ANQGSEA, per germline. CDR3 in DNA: TGCAGCGTCCGACCACGATTTATCACTGAGCAGTTCTTC. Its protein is CSVRPRFITEQFF.

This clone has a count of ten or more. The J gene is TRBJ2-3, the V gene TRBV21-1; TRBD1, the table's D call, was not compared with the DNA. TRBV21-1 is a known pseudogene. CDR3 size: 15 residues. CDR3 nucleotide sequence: TGTGCCAGCAGCAAGGAGGGGACAGGCCCAGATACGCAGTATTTT. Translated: CASSKEGTGPDTQYF.

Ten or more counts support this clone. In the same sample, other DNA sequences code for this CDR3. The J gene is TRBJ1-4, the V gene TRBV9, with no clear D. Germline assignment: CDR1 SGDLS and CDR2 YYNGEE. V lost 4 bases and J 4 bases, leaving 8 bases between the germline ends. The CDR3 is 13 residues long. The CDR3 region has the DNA TGTGCCAGCAGCCCCTGGGATAATGAAAAACTGTTTTTT. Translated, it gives CASSPWDNEKLFF.

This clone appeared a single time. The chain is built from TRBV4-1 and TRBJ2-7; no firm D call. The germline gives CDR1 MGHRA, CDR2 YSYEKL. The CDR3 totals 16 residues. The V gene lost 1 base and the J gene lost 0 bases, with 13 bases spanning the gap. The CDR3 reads CASSQATRGTSYEQYF. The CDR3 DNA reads TGCGCCAGCAGCCAAGCAACCCGCGGAACCTCCTACGAGCAGTACTTC.

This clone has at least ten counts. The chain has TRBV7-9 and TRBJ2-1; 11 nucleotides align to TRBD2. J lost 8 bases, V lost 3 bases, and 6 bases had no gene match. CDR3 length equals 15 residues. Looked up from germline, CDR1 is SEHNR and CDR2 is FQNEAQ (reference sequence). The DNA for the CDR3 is TGTGCCAGCAGCTTCCGGACTAGCGGGTCCTATGAGCAGTTCTTC. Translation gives CASSFRTSGSYEQFF. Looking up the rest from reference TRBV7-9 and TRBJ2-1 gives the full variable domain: DTGVSQNPRHKITKRGQNVTFRCDPISEHNRLYWYRQTLGQGPEFLTYFQNEAQLEKSRLLSDRFSAERPKGSFSTLEIQRTEQGDSAMYLCASSFRTSGSYEQFFGPGTRLTVL.

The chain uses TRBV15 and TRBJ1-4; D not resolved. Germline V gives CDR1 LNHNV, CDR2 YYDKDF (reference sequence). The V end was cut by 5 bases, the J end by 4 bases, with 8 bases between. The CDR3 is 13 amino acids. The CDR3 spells CATSGSYNEKLFF. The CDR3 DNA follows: TGTGCCACCAGCGGCAGCTATAATGAAAAACTGTTTTTT. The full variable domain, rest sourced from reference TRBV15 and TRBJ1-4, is DAMVIQNPRYQVTQFGKPVTLSCSQTLNHNVMYWYQQKSSQAPKLLFHYYDKDFNNEADTPDNFQSRRPNTSFCFLDIRSPGLGDTAMYLCATSGSYNEKLFFGSGTQLSVL.

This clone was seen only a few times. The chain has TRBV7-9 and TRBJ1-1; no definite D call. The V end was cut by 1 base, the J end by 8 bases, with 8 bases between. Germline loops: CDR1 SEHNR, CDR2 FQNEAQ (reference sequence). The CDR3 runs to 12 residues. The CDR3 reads CASSLVDGEAFF. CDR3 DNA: TGTGCCAGCAGCTTAGTGGATGGGGAAGCTTTCTTT.

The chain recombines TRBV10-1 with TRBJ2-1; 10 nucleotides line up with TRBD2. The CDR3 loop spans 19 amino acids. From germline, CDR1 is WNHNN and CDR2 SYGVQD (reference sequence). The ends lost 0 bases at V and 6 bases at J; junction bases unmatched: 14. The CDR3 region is CASSESTGSGRAISNEQFF. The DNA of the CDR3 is TGCGCCAGCAGTGAGTCGACGGGGAGCGGGAGGGCCATCTCCAATGAGCAGTTCTTC.

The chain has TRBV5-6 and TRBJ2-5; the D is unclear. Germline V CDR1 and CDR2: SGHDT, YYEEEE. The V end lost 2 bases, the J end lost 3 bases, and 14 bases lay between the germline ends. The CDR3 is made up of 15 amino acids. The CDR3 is CASSFGTGYKETQYF. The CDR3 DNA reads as TGTGCCAGCAGCTTTGGCACTGGCTATAAAGAGACCCAGTACTTC.

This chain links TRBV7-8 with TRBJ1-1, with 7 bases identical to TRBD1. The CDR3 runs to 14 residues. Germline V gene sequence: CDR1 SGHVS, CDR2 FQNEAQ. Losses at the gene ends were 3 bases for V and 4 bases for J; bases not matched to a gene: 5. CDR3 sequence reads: CASSLGQSSTEAFF. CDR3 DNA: TGTGCCAGCAGCTTGGGACAGTCGAGCACTGAAGCTTTCTTT.

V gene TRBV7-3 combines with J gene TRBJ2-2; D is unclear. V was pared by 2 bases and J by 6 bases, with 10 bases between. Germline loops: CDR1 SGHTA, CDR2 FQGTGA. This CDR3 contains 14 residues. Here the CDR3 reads CASSLGLQAGELFF. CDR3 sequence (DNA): TGTGCCAGCAGCTTAGGGCTCCAAGCCGGGGAGCTGTTTTTT.